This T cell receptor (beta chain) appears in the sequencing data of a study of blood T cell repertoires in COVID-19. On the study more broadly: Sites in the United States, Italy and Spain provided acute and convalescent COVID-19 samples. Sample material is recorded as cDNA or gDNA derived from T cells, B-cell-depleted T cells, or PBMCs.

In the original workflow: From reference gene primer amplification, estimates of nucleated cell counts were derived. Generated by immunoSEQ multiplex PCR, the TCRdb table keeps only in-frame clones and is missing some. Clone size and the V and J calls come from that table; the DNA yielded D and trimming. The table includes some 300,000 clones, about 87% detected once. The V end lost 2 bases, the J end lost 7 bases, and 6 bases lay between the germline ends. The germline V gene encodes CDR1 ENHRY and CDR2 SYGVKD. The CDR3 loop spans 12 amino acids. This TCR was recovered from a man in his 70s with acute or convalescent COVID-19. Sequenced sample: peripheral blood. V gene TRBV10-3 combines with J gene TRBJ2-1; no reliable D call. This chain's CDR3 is CAISEVENEQFF. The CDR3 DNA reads TGTGCCATCAGTGAGGTGGAGAATGAGCAGTTCTTC.